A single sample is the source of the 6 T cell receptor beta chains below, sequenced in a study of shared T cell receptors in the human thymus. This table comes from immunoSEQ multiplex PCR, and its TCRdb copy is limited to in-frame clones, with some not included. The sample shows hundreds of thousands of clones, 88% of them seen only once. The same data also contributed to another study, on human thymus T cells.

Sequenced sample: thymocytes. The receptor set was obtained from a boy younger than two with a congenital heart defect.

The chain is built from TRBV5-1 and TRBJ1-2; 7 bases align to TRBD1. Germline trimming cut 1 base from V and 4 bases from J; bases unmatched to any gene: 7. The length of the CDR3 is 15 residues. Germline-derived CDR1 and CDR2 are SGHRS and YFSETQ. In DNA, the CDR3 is TGCGCCAGCAGCTTGACCTGGACAGGTGGCTATGGCTACACCTTC. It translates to CASSLTWTGGYGYTF. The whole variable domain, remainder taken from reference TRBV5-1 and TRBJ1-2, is KAGVTQTPRYLIKTRGQQVTLSCSPISGHRSVSWYQQTPGQGLQFLFEYFSETQRNKGNFPGRFSGRQFSNSRSEMNVSTLELGDSALYLCASSLTWTGGYGYTFGSGTRLTVV.

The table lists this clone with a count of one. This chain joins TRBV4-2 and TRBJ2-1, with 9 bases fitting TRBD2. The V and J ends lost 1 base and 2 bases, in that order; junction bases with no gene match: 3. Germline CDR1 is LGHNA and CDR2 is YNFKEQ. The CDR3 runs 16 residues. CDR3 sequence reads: CASSQGGRVAYNEQFF. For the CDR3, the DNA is TGTGCCAGCAGCCAAGGCGGGAGGGTCGCCTACAATGAGCAGTTCTTC.

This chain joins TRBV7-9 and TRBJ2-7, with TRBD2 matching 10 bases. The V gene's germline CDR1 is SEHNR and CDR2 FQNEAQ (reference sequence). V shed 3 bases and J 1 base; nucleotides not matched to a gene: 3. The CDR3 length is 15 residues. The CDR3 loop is CASSLQLAGSYEQYF. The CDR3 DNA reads TGTGCCAGCAGCTTGCAACTAGCGGGATCCTACGAGCAGTACTTC.

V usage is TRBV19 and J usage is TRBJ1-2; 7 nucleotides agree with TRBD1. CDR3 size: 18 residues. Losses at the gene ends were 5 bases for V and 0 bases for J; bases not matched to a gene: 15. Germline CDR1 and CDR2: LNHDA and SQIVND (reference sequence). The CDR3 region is CASSSGGGREIANYGYTF. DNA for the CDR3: TGTGCCAGTAGTTCCGGAGGGGGCAGGGAAATAGCTAACTATGGCTACACCTTC.

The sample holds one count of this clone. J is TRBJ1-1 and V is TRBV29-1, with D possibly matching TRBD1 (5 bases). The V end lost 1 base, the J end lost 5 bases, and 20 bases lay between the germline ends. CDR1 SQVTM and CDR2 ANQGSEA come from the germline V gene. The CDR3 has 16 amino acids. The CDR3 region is CSVEGPGFGLGTEAFF. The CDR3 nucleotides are TGCAGCGTTGAAGGACCAGGGTTTGGGCTTGGGACTGAAGCTTTCTTT.

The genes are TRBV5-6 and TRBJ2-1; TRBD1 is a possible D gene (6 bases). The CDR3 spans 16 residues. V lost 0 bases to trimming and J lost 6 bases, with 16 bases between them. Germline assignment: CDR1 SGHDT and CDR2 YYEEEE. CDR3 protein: CASSLVGGGDSNEQFF. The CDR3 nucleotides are TGTGCCAGCAGCTTGGTAGGTGGGGGCGATAGCAATGAGCAGTTCTTC.